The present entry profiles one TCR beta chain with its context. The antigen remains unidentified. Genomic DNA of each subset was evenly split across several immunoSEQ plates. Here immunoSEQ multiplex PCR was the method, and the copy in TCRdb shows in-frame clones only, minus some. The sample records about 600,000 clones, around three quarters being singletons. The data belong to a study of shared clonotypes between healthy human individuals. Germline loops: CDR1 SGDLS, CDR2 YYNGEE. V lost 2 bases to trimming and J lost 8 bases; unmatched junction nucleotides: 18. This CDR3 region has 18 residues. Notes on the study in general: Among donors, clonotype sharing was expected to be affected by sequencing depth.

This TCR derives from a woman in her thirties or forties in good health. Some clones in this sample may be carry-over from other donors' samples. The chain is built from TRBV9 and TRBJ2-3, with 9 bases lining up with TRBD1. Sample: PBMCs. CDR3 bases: TGTGCCAGCAGCGTCGGGGGCCTCACGGGACAGGGACGGAGTACGCAGTATTTT. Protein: CASSVGGLTGQGRSTQYF.